These 26 T cell receptor beta chains share one sample of origin, sequenced in a study of T-cell memory formation after mild COVID-19. TCRdb reprocessed the 5' RACE reads with MiXCR, giving one entry per CDR3 protein. The sample lists about 240,000 distinct CDR3 sequences, roughly 10% occurring once. The sample was PBMCs or a T cell subset sorted from them (not recorded which). These receptors originate from a man aged 18 to 29 who had mild COVID-19 (a few samples of this study predate the infection). Cell type and time point are not known.

The chain carries TRBV15 and TRBJ2-7; TRBD2 agrees at 9 bases. From germline, CDR1 is LNHNV and CDR2 YYDKDF (reference sequence). The CDR3 has 16 amino acids. The trim removed 0 bases at V and 6 bases at J, leaving 9 bases unmatched. The CDR3 region has the DNA TGTGCCACCAGCAGAGATGTAAGCGGGGGGTTTAGCGAGCAGTACTTC. It specifies CATSRDVSGGFSEQYF.

The chain has TRBV7-2 and TRBJ2-7; D perhaps matches TRBD2 (5 bases). CDR3 length: 16 residues. Germline assignment: CDR1 SGHTA and CDR2 FQGNSA. Trimming shortened V by 4 bases and J by 3 bases, and 19 bases separated the two germline ends. The CDR3 nucleotides are TGTGCCAGCAGCTCGGGTCGTAGGACGGAGGACTACGAGCAGTACTTC. It specifies CASSSGRRTEDYEQYF.

The chain combines TRBV24-1 with TRBJ2-3; 7 nucleotides match TRBD2. The germline gives CDR1 KGHDR, CDR2 SFDVKD. V trimming: 6 bases; J trimming: 1 base; junction bases outside the gene matches: 6. The CDR3 runs 15 residues. CDR3 region: CATSSTAGGTDTQYF. As DNA, the CDR3 is TGTGCCACCAGTTCCACCGCGGGGGGCACAGATACGCAGTATTTT.

This chain joins TRBV20-1 and TRBJ2-5, with D perhaps being TRBD1 or TRBD2 (6 bases each). CDR3 length equals 15 residues. The germline V gene encodes CDR1 DFQATT and CDR2 SNEGSKA (reference sequence). Trimming pared 0 bases from V and 5 bases from J, leaving 16 bases between. The CDR3 spells CSARDMGGSGETQYF. The CDR3, as DNA: TGCAGTGCTAGAGATATGGGGGGCTCCGGGGAGACCCAGTACTTC.

This clonotype was counted only a few times. The chain links TRBV5-1 to TRBJ2-3; perhaps TRBD2 as D (5 bases). CDR3 length equals 14 residues. Germline values: CDR1 SGHRS, CDR2 YFSETQ. Trimming took 5 bases from V and 0 from J, leaving 10 bases between them. Written as DNA, the CDR3 is TGCGCCAGCAGACCGGACTCTAGCACAGATACGCAGTATTTT. Its protein is CASRPDSSTDTQYF.

This clonotype has ten or more counts. The chain combines TRBV5-1 with TRBJ2-1; D is perhaps TRBD1 or TRBD2 (5 bases each). The CDR3 runs 13 residues. From germline, CDR1 is SGHRS and CDR2 YFSETQ. V was pared by 4 bases and J by 7 bases, with 12 bases between. CDR3 bases: TGCGCCAGCAGCACGGACTGGGGGAATGAGCAGTTCTTC. Translated: CASSTDWGNEQFF.

In this sample, this clonotype turned up a few times. The CDR3: CSARVGLLTNYGYTF. CDR3 sequence (DNA): TGCAGTGCTAGAGTGGGCCTACTCACTAACTATGGCTACACCTTC. This sequence joins TRBV20-1 and TRBJ1-2; D unclear. CDR1 is DFQATT and CDR2 is SNEGSKA in the germline V gene (reference sequence). V was cut by 1 base and J by 0 bases, with 12 bases left in between. The CDR3 is made up of 15 amino acids.

V and J are TRBV6-5 and TRBJ1-2, with TRBD1 identical over 7 bases. The CDR3 has 13 residues. Germline V gene data show CDR1 as MNHEY and CDR2 as SVGAGI. V trimming: 2 bases; J trimming: 4 bases; junction bases outside the gene matches: 1. The DNA of the CDR3 is TGTGCCAGCAGTTACGGACAGGTCTATGGCTACACCTTC. This translates into CASSYGQVYGYTF.

The chain carries TRBV7-9 and TRBJ2-7; no clear D gene. Germline CDR1 SEHNR, CDR2 FQNEAQ (reference sequence). The CDR3 has 12 amino acids. V gave up 5 bases and J gave up 3 bases, with 8 bases separating them. The CDR3 protein is CASSPDDYEQYV. In nucleotides, the CDR3 is TGTGCCAGCAGCCCTGACGACTACGAGCAGTACGTC.

This clonotype was observed a few times. The chain uses TRBV5-6 and TRBJ1-2, with a tentative D call TRBD1 (6 bases). CDR1 and CDR2 from the germline V gene are SGHDT and YYEEEE. The CDR3 runs 12 residues. Deletions cut 4 bases from V and 8 bases from J, with 12 bases between. The CDR3 DNA reads as TGTGCCAGCAGCCGGGACACCGGGGGCTACACCTTC. Protein product: CASSRDTGGYTF. Using reference TRBV5-6 and TRBJ1-2 for the parts outside the CDR3, the full variable domain is DAGVTQSPTHLIKTRGQQVTLRCSPKSGHDTVSWYQQALGQGPQFIFQYYEEEERQRGNFPDRFSGHQFPNYSSELNVNALLLGDSALYLCASSRDTGGYTFGSGTRLTVV.

There are a few counts of this clonotype. This chain joins TRBV24-1 and TRBJ2-3; 7 bases match TRBD1. Trimming cost V 3 bases and J 1 base; bases outside gene matches: 6. The germline gives CDR1 KGHDR, CDR2 SFDVKD. The CDR3 contains 16 residues. The CDR3 reads CATSDPGGQGTDTQYF. DNA of the CDR3: TGTGCCACCAGTGATCCAGGGGGTCAGGGCACAGATACGCAGTATTTT.

The genes are TRBV18 and TRBJ2-7; possible D gene TRBD1, 5 bases. The germline V and J ends were trimmed by 4 bases and 4 bases, with 11 bases remaining between them. The germline V gene encodes CDR1 KGHSH and CDR2 LQKENI. The CDR3 runs 13 residues. The CDR3 reads CASSLGHAYEQYF. The CDR3 DNA reads as TGTGCCAGCTCACTCGGACATGCATACGAGCAGTACTTC.

At least ten counts were recorded for this clonotype. Sequence at one end of the junction differs from germline and may be a read error. This sequence joins TRBV5-1 and TRBJ2-3; D might be TRBD2 (6 bases). The V gene's germline CDR1 is SGHRS and CDR2 YFSETQ. This CDR3 is 15 amino acids long. The CDR3 DNA reads TGTGCCAGCAGCCTGTCCGGGACTAGCACAGATACGCAGTATTTT. Translated: CASSLSGTSTDTQYF.

The V and J genes are TRBV5-6 and TRBJ2-7; 10 nucleotides align to TRBD1. Germline V lookup: CDR1 SGHDT, CDR2 YYEEEE. This CDR3 comprises 15 residues. The trim removed 3 bases at V and 0 bases at J, leaving 3 bases unmatched. The CDR3: CASSSGQGGSYEQYF. The CDR3 coding sequence is TGTGCCAGCAGCTCTGGACAGGGGGGCTCCTACGAGCAGTACTTC.

This clonotype was seen a handful of times. The chain links TRBV27 to TRBJ2-3; TRBD1 matches 9 bases. CDR3 length: 15 amino acids. CDR1 MNHEY and CDR2 SMNVEV come from the germline V gene (reference sequence). V trimming: 5 bases; J trimming: 4 bases; junction bases outside the gene matches: 7. The CDR3 DNA follows: TGTGCCAGCAGTATGATGACAGGGGGGCCAGATACGCAGTATTTT. This codes for CASSMMTGGPDTQYF.

This clonotype was detected only a few times. This rearrangement joins TRBV27 to TRBJ1-4; D not certain. V shed 4 bases and J shed 8 bases, with 11 bases lying between them. Germline V gives CDR1 MNHEY, CDR2 SMNVEV (reference sequence). The CDR3 has 13 residues. The DNA for the CDR3 is TGTGCCAGCAGTTCCTTTTTCGGAGAAAAACTGTTTTTT. It is translated as CASSSFFGEKLFF.

CDR3 DNA sequence: TGCAGTGCTAGAGGAGCCTCACAGGGGGCAACTAATGAAAAACTGTTTTTT. Protein sequence: CSARGASQGATNEKLFF. The genes are TRBV20-1 and TRBJ1-4, with 8 bases matching TRBD1. V shed 1 base and J 0 bases; nucleotides not matched to a gene: 7. Germline V gives CDR1 DFQATT, CDR2 SNEGSKA (reference sequence). The CDR3 sequence is 17 residues long.

This clonotype has a handful of counts. The V and J genes are TRBV19 and TRBJ2-4; 8 nucleotides align to TRBD1. The CDR3 sequence is 13 residues long. The germline gives CDR1 LNHDA, CDR2 SQIVND (reference sequence). V dropped 5 bases and J dropped 8; count of bases not matched to a gene: 5. The CDR3 loop is CASSLDREDIQYF. CDR3 DNA: TGTGCCAGTAGTTTGGACAGGGAAGACATTCAGTACTTC.

This chain uses TRBV6-5 with TRBJ1-2, with D unresolved. Trimming stripped 5 bases from V and 4 bases from J, with 20 bases between. CDR1 and CDR2 from the germline V gene are MNHEY and SVGAGI. The CDR3 totals 16 residues. Here the CDR3 reads CASSQGVNTAVYGYTF. CDR3 DNA: TGTGCCAGCAGTCAAGGAGTTAATACGGCCGTCTATGGCTACACCTTC.

This clonotype was found a few times. CDR3 bases: TGTGCCAGCAGCAAGGTTTCCAGCTCCTACGAGCAGTACGTC. This sequence encodes CASSKVSSSYEQYV. The rearrangement joins TRBV21-1 to TRBJ2-7. TRBV21-1 is an annotated pseudogene. The CDR3 consists of 14 residues.

V is TRBV4-3 and J is TRBJ2-7, with D unclear. The CDR3 covers 16 residues. Germline V gene lookup returns CDR1 LGHNA and CDR2 YSLEER. Between the trimmed V and J ends, which lost 0 bases and 1 base, there was a span of 13 bases. Here the CDR3 DNA reads TGCGCCAGCAGCCAAGACGGTGGGCCCGGATCCTACGAGCAGTACTTC. Amino acids: CASSQDGGPGSYEQYF.

The gene calls are TRBV28 and TRBJ1-6; the D gene is possibly TRBD1 (6 bases). With 2 bases removed from V and 14 bases from J, the gap between germline ends came to 10 bases. Germline CDR1 is MDHEN and CDR2 is SYDVKM. The CDR3 spans 12 residues. CDR3 coding DNA: TGTGCCAGCAGTTTAACAGGGTCGTCCCTCCACTTT. The encoded protein is CASSLTGSSLHF. Variable domain in full (rest from reference TRBV28 and TRBJ1-6): DVKVTQSSRYLVKRTGEKVFLECVQDMDHENMFWYRQDPGLGLRLIYFSYDVKMKEKGDIPEGYSVSREKKERFSLILESASTNQTSMYLCASSLTGSSLHFGNGTRLTVT.

This clonotype was seen a few times. The gene calls are TRBV20-1 and TRBJ2-7; D possibly corresponds to TRBD2 (5 bases). The germline gives CDR1 DFQATT, CDR2 SNEGSKA (reference sequence). This CDR3 has 14 residues. V was pared by 2 bases and J by 2 bases, with 13 bases between. The DNA of the CDR3 is TGCAGTGCTAGACCCGCGGGTATAACCTACGAGCAGTACTTC. The encoded protein is CSARPAGITYEQYF.

This clonotype was recorded many times. The chain combines TRBV7-2 with TRBJ2-4; 10 nucleotides match TRBD2. In germline, CDR1 is SGHTA, CDR2 FQGNSA. The CDR3 has 15 amino acids. With V trimmed by 2 bases and J by 8 bases, 6 bases remained unmatched. CDR3 sequence: CASSLPSGGSYIQYF. CDR3 in DNA: TGTGCCAGCAGCTTACCTAGCGGGGGTTCATACATTCAGTACTTC. The full variable domain, with the rest looked up from reference TRBV7-2 and TRBJ2-4, is GAGVSQSPSNKVTEKGKDVELRCDPISGHTALYWYRQSLGQGLEFLIYFQGNSAPDKSGLPSDRFSAERTGGSVSTLTIQRTQQEDSAVYLCASSLPSGGSYIQYFGAGTRLSVL.

This clonotype was seen repeatedly, ten times or more. V gene TRBV11-2 combines with J gene TRBJ2-1; unclear D gene. Germline-derived CDR1 and CDR2 are SGHAT and FQNNGV. The CDR3 loop spans 15 amino acids. The ends were cut back, 3 bases at V and 10 bases at J, with 19 bases in the middle. CDR3 protein: CASSFVSTRPWEQFF. Here the CDR3 DNA reads TGTGCCAGCAGCTTTGTTTCCACCAGGCCGTGGGAGCAGTTCTTC. The complete variable domain, with remaining parts taken from reference TRBV11-2 and TRBJ2-1, reads EAGVAQSPRYKIIEKRQSVAFWCNPISGHATLYWYQQILGQGPKLLIQFQNNGVVDDSQLPKDRFSAERLKGVDSTLKIQPAKLEDSAVYLCASSFVSTRPWEQFFGPGTRLTVL.

The chain recombines TRBV3-1 with TRBJ2-2; D may be TRBD1 (6 bases). CDR1 is LGHDT, CDR2 YNNKEL, per germline (reference sequence). Trimming shortened V by 4 bases and J by 6 bases, and 15 bases separated the two germline ends. The CDR3 is made up of 15 amino acids. CDR3 sequence reads: CASSPLQGRAGELFF. In DNA form, the CDR3 reads TGTGCCAGCAGCCCGCTACAGGGTCGGGCCGGGGAGCTGTTTTTT. Full variable domain (rest looked up from reference TRBV3-1 and TRBJ2-2): DTAVSQTPKYLVTQMGNDKSIKCEQNLGHDTMYWYKQDSKKFLKIMFSYNNKELIINETVPNRFSPKSPDKAHLNLHINSLELGDSAVYFCASSPLQGRAGELFFGEGSRLTVL.